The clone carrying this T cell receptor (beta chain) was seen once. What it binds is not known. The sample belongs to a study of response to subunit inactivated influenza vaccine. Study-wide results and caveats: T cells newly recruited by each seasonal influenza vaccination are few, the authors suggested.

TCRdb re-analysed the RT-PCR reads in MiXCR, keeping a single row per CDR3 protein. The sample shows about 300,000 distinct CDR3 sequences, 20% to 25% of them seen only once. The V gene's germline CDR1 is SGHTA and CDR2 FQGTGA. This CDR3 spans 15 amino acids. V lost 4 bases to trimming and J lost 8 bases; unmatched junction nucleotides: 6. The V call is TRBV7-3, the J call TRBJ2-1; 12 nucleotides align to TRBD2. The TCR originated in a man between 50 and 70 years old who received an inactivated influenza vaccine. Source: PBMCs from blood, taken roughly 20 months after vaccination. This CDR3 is CASSSASGRAYEQFF. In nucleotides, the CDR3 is TGTGCCAGCAGCTCAGCTAGCGGGAGGGCCTATGAGCAGTTCTTC.